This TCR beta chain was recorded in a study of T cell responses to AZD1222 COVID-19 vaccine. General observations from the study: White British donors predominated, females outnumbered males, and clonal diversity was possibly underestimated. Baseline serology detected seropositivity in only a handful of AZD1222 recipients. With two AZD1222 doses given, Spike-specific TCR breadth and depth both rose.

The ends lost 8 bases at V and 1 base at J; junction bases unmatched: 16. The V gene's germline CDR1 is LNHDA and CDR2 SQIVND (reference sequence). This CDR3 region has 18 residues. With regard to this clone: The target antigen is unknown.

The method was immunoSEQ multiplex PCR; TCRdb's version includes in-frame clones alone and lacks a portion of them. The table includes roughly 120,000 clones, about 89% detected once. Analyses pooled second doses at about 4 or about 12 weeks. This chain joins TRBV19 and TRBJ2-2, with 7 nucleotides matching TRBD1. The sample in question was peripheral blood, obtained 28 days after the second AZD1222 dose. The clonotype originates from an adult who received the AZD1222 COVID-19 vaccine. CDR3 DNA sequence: TGTGCCAGTTCCCTGACAGGGAAGGATTTTAAGAACACCGGGGAGCTGTTTTTT. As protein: CASSLTGKDFKNTGELFF. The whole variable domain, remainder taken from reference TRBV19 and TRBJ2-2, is DGGITQSPKYLFRKEGQNVTLSCEQNLNHDAMYWYRQDPGQGLRLIYYSQIVNDFQKGDIAEGYSVSREKKESFPLTVTSAQKNPTAFYLCASSLTGKDFKNTGELFFGEGSRLTVL.